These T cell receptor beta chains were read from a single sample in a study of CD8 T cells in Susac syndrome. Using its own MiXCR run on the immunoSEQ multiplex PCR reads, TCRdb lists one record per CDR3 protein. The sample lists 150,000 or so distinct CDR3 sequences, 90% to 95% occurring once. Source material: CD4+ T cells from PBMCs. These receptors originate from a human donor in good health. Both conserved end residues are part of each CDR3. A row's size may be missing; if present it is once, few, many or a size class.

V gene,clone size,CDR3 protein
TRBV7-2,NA,CASSLRQGRLGSPLHF
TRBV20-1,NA,CSARLTADRGYTEAFF
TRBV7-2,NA,CASSPTGTTYEQYF
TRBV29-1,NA,CSVAVGMNTEAFF
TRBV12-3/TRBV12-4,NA,CASSLVPQGATFF
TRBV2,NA,CASTRHQSNTEAFF
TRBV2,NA,CASSDYSGTEAFF
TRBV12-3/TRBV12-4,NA,CASRRNTEAFF
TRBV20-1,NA,CSARELAYNEQFF
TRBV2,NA,CASIGTRSSYEQYF
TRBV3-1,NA,CASSPGRGGTEAFF
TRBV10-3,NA,CAIREEQFF
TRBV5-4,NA,CASSFLDRAQEQYF
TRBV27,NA,CASSQDLGTNYGYTF
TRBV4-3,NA,CASSQDGTTSGGTQYF
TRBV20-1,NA,CKLDTQYF
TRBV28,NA,CASSLTRLAGNEQFF
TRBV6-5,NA,CASSPRGLNQPQHF
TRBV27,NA,CASSFQGRATEAFF
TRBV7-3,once,CASSFGGNTGELFF
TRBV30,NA,CAWITQGRRAFF
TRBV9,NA,CASSVDRWGEQYF
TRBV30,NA,CVEGFNYGYTF
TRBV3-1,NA,CASSQDQAAPLHF
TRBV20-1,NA,CSATYHEQYF
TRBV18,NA,CASSRTGMTEAFF
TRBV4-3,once,CASSQDVRTGETQYF
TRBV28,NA,CASSPRAYGYTF
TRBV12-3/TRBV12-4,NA,CASSTSGGNEQFF
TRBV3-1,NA,CASSQVVLGDSPLHF
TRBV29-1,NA,CSARQGYGGEQFF
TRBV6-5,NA,CASSPGGLGQETQYF
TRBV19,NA,CASSKDRPNYGYTF
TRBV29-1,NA,CSALAEVNTGELFF
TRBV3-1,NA,CASSQRGTDTQYF
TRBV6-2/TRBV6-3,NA,CASSDGTGVNTEAFF